A selection of T cell receptor beta chains follows, all from one sample in a study of T cell responses to AZD1222 COVID-19 vaccine. The protocol was immunoSEQ multiplex PCR, while the TCRdb copy is restricted to in-frame clones and leaves out a portion. Of 250,000 to 300,000 clones detected, around 92% appear once; the ten largest clones hold 0.5% to 0.7%. The material sequenced was peripheral blood, taken 28 days after the second AZD1222 dose. Every receptor here comes from an adult who received the AZD1222 COVID-19 vaccine. CDR3s include the opening cysteine and the closing phenylalanine or tryptophan. Each record gives: V gene, J gene, D gene, clone size, CDR3 DNA, CDR3 protein. D genes are given only for firm matches. Rows may omit the clone size; those that give it use once, few, many or a size class.

V: TRBV19; J: TRBJ2-1; D: TRBD1; size: .; DNA: TGTGCCAGTAGTTCAAGACAGGGAAGGAACAATGAGCAGTTCTTC; CDR3: CASSSRQGRNNEQFF
V: TRBV5-1; J: TRBJ1-5; D: .; size: .; DNA: TGCGCCAGCAGCCCCGGGGGAGGGGACAATCAGCCCCAGCATTTT; CDR3: CASSPGGGDNQPQHF
V: TRBV4-3; J: TRBJ1-2; D: TRBD1; size: .; DNA: TGCGCCAGCAGCCAAGAGTGGACAGGGGTCTTCGGCTATGGCTACACCTTC; CDR3: CASSQEWTGVFGYGYTF
V: TRBV4-1; J: TRBJ2-3; D: .; size: .; DNA: TGCGCCAGCAGCCATCCCTTGGATACGCAGTATTTT; CDR3: CASSHPLDTQYF
V: TRBV2; J: TRBJ2-3; D: .; size: .; DNA: TGTGCCAGCAAACCCAGGGACGTGACAGATACGCAGTATTTT; CDR3: CASKPRDVTDTQYF
V: TRBV28; J: TRBJ2-7; D: .; size: .; DNA: TGTGCCAGCAGCGGCCGGGGACACGAGCAGTACTTC; CDR3: CASSGRGHEQYF
V: TRBV5-4; J: TRBJ2-7; D: .; size: .; DNA: TGTGCCAGCAGCTGGGACATTACCTACGAGCAGTACTTC; CDR3: CASSWDITYEQYF
V: TRBV5-1; J: TRBJ2-1; D: TRBD2; size: once; DNA: TGCGCCAGCAGCTTCCTCTCTAGCGGGAGCTCCTACAATGAGCAGTTCTTC; CDR3: CASSFLSSGSSYNEQFF
V: TRBV9; J: TRBJ2-7; D: TRBD1; size: .; DNA: TGTGCCAGCAGCGTAGGAGGGGGCGGCTACGAGCAGTACTTC; CDR3: CASSVGGGGYEQYF
V: TRBV19; J: TRBJ1-6; D: .; size: .; DNA: TGTGCCAGTAGTATAGGGGGCCTCAACCGATATTCACCCCTCCACTTT; CDR3: CASSIGGLNRYSPLHF
V: TRBV5-6; J: TRBJ1-2; D: .; size: .; DNA: TGTGCCAGCAGCTTACAGGGTACGGGCTACACCTTC; CDR3: CASSLQGTGYTF
V: TRBV6-1; J: TRBJ2-7; D: .; size: .; DNA: TGTGCCAGCAGTGAAGTACTGATCTCCTACGAGCAGTACTTC; CDR3: CASSEVLISYEQYF
V: TRBV9; J: TRBJ2-7; D: .; size: .; DNA: TGTGCCAGCAGCGTAGCTGGGTCAGGGGCCTACGAGCAGTACTTC; CDR3: CASSVAGSGAYEQYF
V: TRBV2; J: TRBJ1-4; D: .; size: .; DNA: TGTGCCAGCAGTGAAAACAGGGCTAATGAAAAACTGTTTTTT; CDR3: CASSENRANEKLFF
V: TRBV7-2; J: TRBJ1-1; D: TRBD1; size: .; DNA: TGTGCCAGCAGCAAGGACAGGGTGTTGAACACTGAAGCTTTCTTT; CDR3: CASSKDRVLNTEAFF
V: TRBV28; J: TRBJ1-5; D: .; size: .; DNA: TGTGCCAGCAGTTTCCCGGAGGGGGGTCAGCCCCAGCATTTT; CDR3: CASSFPEGGQPQHF
V: TRBV24-1; J: TRBJ2-1; D: .; size: .; DNA: TGTGCCACCAGTGACGCTCCTAACGGTCGGGATGAGCAGTTCTTC; CDR3: CATSDAPNGRDEQFF
V: TRBV7-9; J: TRBJ1-4; D: TRBD1; size: .; DNA: TGTGCCAGCACCCAGGGGGCAAATGAAAAACTGTTTTTT; CDR3: CASTQGANEKLFF
V: TRBV2; J: TRBJ2-7; D: .; size: .; DNA: TGTGCCAGCAGTGACGGTATGGGGGCCTACGAGCAGTACTTC; CDR3: CASSDGMGAYEQYF
V: TRBV3-1/TRBV3-2; J: TRBJ2-5; D: TRBD2; size: .; DNA: TGTGCCAGCAGCCCCCGCGGGGGAGAGACCCAGTACTTC; CDR3: CASSPRGGETQYF
V: TRBV28; J: TRBJ2-3; D: TRBD2; size: .; DNA: TGTGCCAGCAGGCGGACTAGCGGGATCTCTAGGTGGCCCGAAAGCACAGATACGCAGTATTTT; CDR3: CASRRTSGISRWPESTDTQYF
V: TRBV20-1; J: TRBJ1-4; D: .; size: once; DNA: TGCAGTGCAGGGGCCCGGGGAAAACTGTTTTTT; CDR3: CSAGARGKLFF
V: TRBV2; J: TRBJ2-7; D: .; size: .; DNA: TGTGCCAGCAGTGGATATGGAGGGGATCATTCAGAGCAGTACTTC; CDR3: CASSGYGGDHSEQYF
V: TRBV28; J: TRBJ2-3; D: TRBD2; size: .; DNA: TGTGCCAGCAGTATAACCGGGACTAGCGGGAGACAAAATACGCAGTATTTT; CDR3: CASSITGTSGRQNTQYF
V: TRBV5-1; J: TRBJ2-2; D: .; size: .; DNA: TGCGCCAGCAGGGGGTATGGGGGCCACGGCTCCGGGGAGCTGTTTTTT; CDR3: CASRGYGGHGSGELFF
V: TRBV21-1; J: TRBJ2-7; D: .; size: .; DNA: TGTGCCAGCAGCAAATTGGGGCCGGTGAGGACAGAAACCTACGAGCAGTACTTC; CDR3: CASSKLGPVRTETYEQYF
V: TRBV6-4; J: TRBJ1-6; D: .; size: .; DNA: TGTGCCAGCAGTGACGAGAATAATTCACCCCTCCACTTT; CDR3: CASSDENNSPLHF
V: TRBV2; J: TRBJ2-2; D: .; size: few; DNA: TGTGCCAGCAGCCCGGACAGCTACACCGGGGAGCTGTTTTTT; CDR3: CASSPDSYTGELFF
V: TRBV28; J: TRBJ2-1; D: TRBD2; size: .; DNA: TGTGCCAGCAGTCCGGGACTAGCGGGAGGTCCGGCCTACAATGAGCAGTTCTTC; CDR3: CASSPGLAGGPAYNEQFF
V: TRBV28; J: TRBJ1-5; D: .; size: .; DNA: TGTGCCAGCAAGATCTCAGGATACAATCAGCCCCAGCATTTT; CDR3: CASKISGYNQPQHF
V: TRBV5-5; J: TRBJ2-2; D: TRBD2; size: .; DNA: TGTGCCAGCAGCCCTGGGGAGGGAGGAGTTGAAACCGGGGAGCTGTTTTTT; CDR3: CASSPGEGGVETGELFF
V: TRBV3-1/TRBV3-2; J: TRBJ1-4; D: .; size: .; DNA: TGTGCCAGCAGCCAGTATAGAGAAAAACTGTTTTTT; CDR3: CASSQYREKLFF
V: TRBV7-9; J: TRBJ1-1; D: .; size: .; DNA: TGTGCCAGCAGCCCGCCGCCCGCAGGGGACACTGAAGCTTTCTTT; CDR3: CASSPPPAGDTEAFF
V: TRBV3-1/TRBV3-2; J: TRBJ2-1; D: .; size: once; DNA: TGTGCCAGCAGCCAAGTTCCCGGGACTCCTGAGCAGTTCTTC; CDR3: CASSQVPGTPEQFF
V: TRBV7-2; J: TRBJ2-2; D: .; size: .; DNA: TGTGCCACGGCTCGGGGTGACACCGGGGAGCTGTTTTTT; CDR3: CATARGDTGELFF
V: TRBV6-5; J: TRBJ1-2; D: .; size: once; DNA: TGTGCCAGCAGTTACGAGACAGAAACCTATGGCTACACCTTC; CDR3: CASSYETETYGYTF
V: TRBV6-6; J: TRBJ1-3; D: .; size: .; DNA: TGTGCCAGCAGTTACTCTAAGGGGATCTCTGGAAACACCATATATTTT; CDR3: CASSYSKGISGNTIYF
V: TRBV19; J: TRBJ2-5; D: .; size: .; DNA: TGTGCCAGTAGTCAGGAAACGGGGACCCAGTACTTC; CDR3: CASSQETGTQYF
V: TRBV7-9; J: TRBJ1-1; D: .; size: .; DNA: TGTGCCAGCAGCTACCCAAGCTTGAACACTGAAGCTTTCTTT; CDR3: CASSYPSLNTEAFF
V: TRBV11-3; J: TRBJ1-6; D: TRBD1; size: once; DNA: TGTGCCAGCAGCCCTGGACAGGGCTCACCCCTCCACTTT; CDR3: CASSPGQGSPLHF
V: TRBV28; J: TRBJ1-1; D: TRBD1; size: .; DNA: TGTGCCGTACAGGGGGGCACTGAAGCTTTCTTT; CDR3: CAVQGGTEAFF
V: TRBV7-9; J: TRBJ2-7; D: .; size: .; DNA: TGTGCCAGCAGCTTAGGTCCTAGAGGGGAGCAGTACTTC; CDR3: CASSLGPRGEQYF